This T cell receptor (beta chain) was recovered during a study of regulatory T cells in long-lasting Graves disease. HTBI primers from iRepertoire and Arm-PCR of CDR3 regions yielded the TCR beta libraries. Using its own MiXCR run on the multiplex PCR reads, TCRdb lists one record per CDR3 protein. The data show approximately 400,000 distinct CDR3 sequences, roughly 16% seen once. Germline assignment: CDR1 SGHTA and CDR2 FQGNSA. Between the trimmed V and J ends, which lost 3 bases and 2 bases, there was a span of 8 bases. The CDR3 runs 14 residues. Findings of the study overall: Persistent patients shared 2,700 or so public clonotypes among themselves. Newly diagnosed patients shared fewer, at roughly 970. Researchers examined only peripheral blood and not thyroid tissue. The study found TRBV28, TRBJ1-2 and TRBJ2-5 favored in persistent disease.

This clonotype occurred many times. Its cognate antigen is unknown. Sample time point: newly diagnosed GD, antithyroid drugs for less than 3 months. RNA isolated from PBMCs was used to make the TCR library. The sample in question was peripheral blood mononuclear cells (PBMCs), obtained at new diagnosis, from a patient treated with antithyroid drugs. The sequence was obtained from a female donor with Graves disease. This rearrangement joins TRBV7-2 to TRBJ2-1, with a tentative D call TRBD2 (5 bases). CDR3: CASSLPGTYNEQFF. Here the CDR3 DNA reads TGTGCCAGCAGCTTGCCGGGGACCTACAATGAGCAGTTCTTC.